This record looks at one TCR beta chain sequence and its context. The sample is drawn from a study of control samples from healthy donors and cancer patients. Profiling relied on immunoSEQ multiplex PCR, and the TCRdb table lists in-frame clones only, not all of them. The repertoire holds 90,000 to 95,000 clones, with about 85% as singletons. CDR1 and CDR2 (germline): MNHEY, SVGAGI. The CDR3 loop spans 15 amino acids. After removal of 6 bases from V and 6 bases from J, the junction contained 13 bases not matched to a gene. V gene TRBV6-5 combines with J gene TRBJ1-1; 7 nucleotides match TRBD1. Material for sequencing was blood. This TCR came from a young man in good health. The chain's CDR3 is CASRQPGDRYPEAFF. CDR3 nucleotides: TGTGCCAGCAGACAACCGGGGGACAGATACCCTGAAGCTTTCTTT.